This T cell receptor beta chain originates from a study of CDR3 diversity in severe acne. MiXCR was run by TCRdb on the PCR reads, yielding one entry per CDR3 protein. This table has roughly 81,000 distinct CDR3 sequences, 45% to 55% appearing once. CDR3 length equals 15 residues. CDR1 LNHDA and CDR2 SQIVND come from the germline V gene (reference sequence). The ends lost 10 bases at V and 4 bases at J; junction bases unmatched: 10. Sequencing was done on a sample of blood. The chain links TRBV19 to TRBJ2-6; 7 bases map to TRBD2. This receptor was identified in a male donor in good health, serving as a control. Here the CDR3 DNA reads TGTGCCACCACGGCTGGGGGGGGGGGGGCCAACGTCCTGACTTTC. The encoded protein is CATTAGGGGANVLTF.